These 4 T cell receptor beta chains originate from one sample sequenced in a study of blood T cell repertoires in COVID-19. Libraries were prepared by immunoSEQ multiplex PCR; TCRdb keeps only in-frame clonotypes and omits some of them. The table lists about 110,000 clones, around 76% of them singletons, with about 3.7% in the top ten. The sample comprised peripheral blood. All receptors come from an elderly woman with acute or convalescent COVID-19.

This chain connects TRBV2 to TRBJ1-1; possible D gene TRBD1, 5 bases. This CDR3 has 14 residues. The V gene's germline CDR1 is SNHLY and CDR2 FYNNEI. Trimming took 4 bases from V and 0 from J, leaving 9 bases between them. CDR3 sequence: CASSGTGLNTEAFF. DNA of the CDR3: TGTGCCAGCAGTGGTACAGGATTGAACACTGAAGCTTTCTTT.

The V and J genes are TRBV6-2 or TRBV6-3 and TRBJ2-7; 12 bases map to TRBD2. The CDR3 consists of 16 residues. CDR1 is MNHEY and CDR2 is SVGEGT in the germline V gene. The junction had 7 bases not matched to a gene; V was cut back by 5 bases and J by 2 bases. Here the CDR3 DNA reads TGTGCCAGCAGTCGGACTAGCGGGATCCTGCCCTACGAGCAGTACTTC. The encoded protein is CASSRTSGILPYEQYF.

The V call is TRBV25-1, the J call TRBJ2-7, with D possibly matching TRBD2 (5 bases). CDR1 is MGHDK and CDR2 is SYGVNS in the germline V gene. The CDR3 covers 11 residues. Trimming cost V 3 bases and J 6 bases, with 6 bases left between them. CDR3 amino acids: CASSEAGEQYF. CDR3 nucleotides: TGTGCCAGCAGTGAGGCGGGCGAGCAGTACTTC.

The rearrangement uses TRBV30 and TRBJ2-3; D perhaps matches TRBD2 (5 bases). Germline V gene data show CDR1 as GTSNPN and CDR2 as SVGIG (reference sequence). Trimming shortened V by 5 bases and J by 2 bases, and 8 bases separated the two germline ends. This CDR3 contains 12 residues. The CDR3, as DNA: TGTGCCTGGGCGAGGGACACAGATACGCAGTATTTT. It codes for CAWARDTDTQYF.